This T cell receptor beta chain was identified in a study of blood T cells in healthy people across ages. It was with a sample-barcoded 5' primer and a J-beta primer mix that a second PCR of about 6 to 12 cycles was run. TCRdb called the 5' RACE reads again in MiXCR, with one record for every CDR3 protein. The top ten hold approximately 8.7% of the sample, which has hundreds of thousands of distinct CDR3 sequences, approximately 25% seen once. This clonotype has just a few counts. V lost 6 bases and J lost 4, with 19 bases in between. This CDR3 is 15 amino acids long. CDR1 and CDR2 from the germline V gene are SNHLY and FYNNEI. The same specimen was also included in a second study, on T cells of mothers and their children.

This TCR came from a boy between 5 and 17 years old in good health. The sequenced sample consisted of blood. The gene calls are TRBV2 and TRBJ2-7; the D gene is possibly TRBD2 (6 bases). CDR3 in DNA: TGTGCCAGCAGCCAACCGGGACTTCTGAATTACGAGCAGTACTTC. Encoded protein: CASSQPGLLNYEQYF. Using reference TRBV2 and TRBJ2-7 for the parts outside the CDR3, the full variable domain is EPEVTQTPSHQVTQMGQEVILRCVPISNHLYFYWYRQILGQKVEFLVSFYNNEISEKSEIFDDQFSVERPDGSNFTLKIRSTKLEDSAMYFCASSQPGLLNYEQYFGPGTRLTVT.